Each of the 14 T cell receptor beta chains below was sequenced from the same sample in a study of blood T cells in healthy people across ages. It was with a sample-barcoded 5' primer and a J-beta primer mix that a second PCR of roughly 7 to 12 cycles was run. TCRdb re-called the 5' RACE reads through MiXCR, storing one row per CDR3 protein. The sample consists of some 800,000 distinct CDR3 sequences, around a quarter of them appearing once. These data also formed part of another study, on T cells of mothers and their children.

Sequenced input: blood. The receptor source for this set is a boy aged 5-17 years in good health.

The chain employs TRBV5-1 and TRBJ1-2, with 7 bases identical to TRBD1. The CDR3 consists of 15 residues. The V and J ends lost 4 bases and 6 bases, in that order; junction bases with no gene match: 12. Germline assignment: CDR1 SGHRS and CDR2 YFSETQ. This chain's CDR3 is CASSLVQGVLDGYTF. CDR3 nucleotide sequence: TGCGCCAGCAGCCTTGTCCAGGGGGTTTTGGATGGCTACACCTTC.

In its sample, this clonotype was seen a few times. CDR3 protein: CSAGLAFF. CDR3 in DNA: TGCAGTGCTGGGTTGGCTTTCTTT. The J gene is TRBJ1-1, the V gene TRBV20-1, with D uncertain. Germline values: CDR1 DFQATT, CDR2 SNEGSKA (reference sequence). V was trimmed by 5 bases and J by 11 bases, leaving 6 bases between them. The CDR3 spans 8 residues.

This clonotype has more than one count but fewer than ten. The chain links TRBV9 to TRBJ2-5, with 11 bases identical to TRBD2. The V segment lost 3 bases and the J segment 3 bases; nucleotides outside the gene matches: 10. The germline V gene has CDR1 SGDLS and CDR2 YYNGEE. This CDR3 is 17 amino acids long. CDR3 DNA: TGTGCCAGCAGCGCCGACCCGGGACTAGCGGCAAAAGAGACCCAGTACTTC. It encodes CASSADPGLAAKETQYF. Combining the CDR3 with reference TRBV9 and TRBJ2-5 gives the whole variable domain DSGVTQTPKHLITATGQRVTLRCSPRSGDLSVYWYQQSLDQGLQFLIQYYNGEERAKGNILERFSAQQFPDLHSELNLSSLELGDSALYFCASSADPGLAAKETQYFGPGTRLLVL.

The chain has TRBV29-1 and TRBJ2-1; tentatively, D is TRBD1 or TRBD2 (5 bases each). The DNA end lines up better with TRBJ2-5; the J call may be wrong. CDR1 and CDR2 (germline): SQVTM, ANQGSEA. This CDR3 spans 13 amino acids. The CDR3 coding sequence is TGCAGCGTTGATTTTCGGGGCTCGGAGACCCAGTACTTC. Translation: CSVDFRGSETQYF.

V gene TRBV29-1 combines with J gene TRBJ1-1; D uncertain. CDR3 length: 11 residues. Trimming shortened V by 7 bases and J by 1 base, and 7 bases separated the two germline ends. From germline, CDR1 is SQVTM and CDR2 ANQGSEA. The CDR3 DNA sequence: TGCAGCGGGGTCTGGAACACTGAAGCTTTCTTT. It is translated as CSGVWNTEAFF.

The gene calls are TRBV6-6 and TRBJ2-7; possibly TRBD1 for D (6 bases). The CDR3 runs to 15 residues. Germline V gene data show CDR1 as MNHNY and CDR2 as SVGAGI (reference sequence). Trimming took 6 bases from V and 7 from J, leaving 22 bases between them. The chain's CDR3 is CASRETGLVSGEQYF. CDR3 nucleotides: TGTGCCAGCAGGGAAACAGGGCTGGTATCGGGAGAGCAGTACTTC.

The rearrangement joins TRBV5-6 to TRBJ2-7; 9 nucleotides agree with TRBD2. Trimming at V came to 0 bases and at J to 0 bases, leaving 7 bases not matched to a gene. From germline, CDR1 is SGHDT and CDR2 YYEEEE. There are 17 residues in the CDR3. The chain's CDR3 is CASSLGSAGGPSYEQYF. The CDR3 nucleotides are TGTGCCAGCAGCTTGGGGTCGGCGGGAGGGCCCTCCTACGAGCAGTACTTC.

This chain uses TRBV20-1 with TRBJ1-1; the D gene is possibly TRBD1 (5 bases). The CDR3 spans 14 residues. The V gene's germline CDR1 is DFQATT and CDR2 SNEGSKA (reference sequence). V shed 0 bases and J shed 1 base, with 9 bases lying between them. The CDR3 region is CSAREGTTNTEAFF. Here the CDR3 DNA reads TGCAGTGCTAGAGAGGGGACGACGAACACTGAAGCTTTCTTT.

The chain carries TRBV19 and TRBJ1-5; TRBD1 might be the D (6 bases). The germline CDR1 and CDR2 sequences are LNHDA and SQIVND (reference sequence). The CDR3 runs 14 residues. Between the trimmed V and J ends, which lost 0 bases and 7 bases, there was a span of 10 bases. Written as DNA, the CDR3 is TGTGCCAGTAGTATAGAAAAGGGGGGACAGCCCCAGCATTTT. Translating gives CASSIEKGGQPQHF.

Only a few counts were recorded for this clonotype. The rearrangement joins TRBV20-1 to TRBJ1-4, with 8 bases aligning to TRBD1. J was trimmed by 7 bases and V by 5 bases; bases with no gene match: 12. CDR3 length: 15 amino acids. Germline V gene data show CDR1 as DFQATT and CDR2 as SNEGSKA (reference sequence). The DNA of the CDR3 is TGCAGTGCTCGCCCCCCGACAGGGGAGGGTGAAAAACTGTTTTTT. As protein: CSARPPTGEGEKLFF.

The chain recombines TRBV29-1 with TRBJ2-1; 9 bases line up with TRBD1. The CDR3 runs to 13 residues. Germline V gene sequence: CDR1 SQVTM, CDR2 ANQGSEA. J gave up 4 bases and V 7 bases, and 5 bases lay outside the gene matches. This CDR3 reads CSAGTGRYNEQFF. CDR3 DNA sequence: TGCAGCGCCGGGACAGGGCGTTACAATGAGCAGTTCTTC.

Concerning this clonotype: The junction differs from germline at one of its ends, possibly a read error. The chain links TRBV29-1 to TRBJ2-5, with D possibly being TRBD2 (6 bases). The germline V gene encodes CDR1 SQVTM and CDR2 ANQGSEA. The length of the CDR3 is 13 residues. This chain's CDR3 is CSVEDDAEGTGAF. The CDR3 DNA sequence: TGCAGCGTTGAAGATGACGCGGAGGGAACCGGGGCCTTC.

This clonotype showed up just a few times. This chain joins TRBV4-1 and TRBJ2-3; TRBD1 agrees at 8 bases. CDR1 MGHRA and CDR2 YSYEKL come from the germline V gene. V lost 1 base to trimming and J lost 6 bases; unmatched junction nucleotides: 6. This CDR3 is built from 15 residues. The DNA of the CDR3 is TGCGCCAGCAGCCAAGGGCAGGGGGCAGGGGATACGCAGTATTTT. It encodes CASSQGQGAGDTQYF.

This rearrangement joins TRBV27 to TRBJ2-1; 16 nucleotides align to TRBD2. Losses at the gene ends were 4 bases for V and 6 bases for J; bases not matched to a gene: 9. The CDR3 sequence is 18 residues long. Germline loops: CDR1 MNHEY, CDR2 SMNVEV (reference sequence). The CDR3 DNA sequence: TGTGCCAGCAGTTCGGGACTAGCGGGAGGGGTATACTCCAATGAGCAGTTCTTC. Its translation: CASSSGLAGGVYSNEQFF.